This T cell receptor (beta chain) was sequenced during a study of blood T cell repertoires in COVID-19. Study as a whole: Researchers got acute and convalescent COVID-19 samples from the United States, Italy and Spain.

V gave up 4 bases and J gave up 0 bases, with 11 bases separating them. Germline V gene lookup returns CDR1 SGHRS and CDR2 YFSETQ. This CDR3 has 15 residues. Per the original data handling: Estimates of nucleated cell counts were drawn from the amplification of reference gene primers. Some clones are missing from TCRdb's copy, which holds only in-frame ones; the method was immunoSEQ multiplex PCR. The V and J calls and clone size were taken over from that table, and D and trimming were inferred from the DNA. In the table there are approximately 390,000 clones, approximately 87% of which are singletons.

Sequenced input: peripheral blood. This receptor was obtained from a woman aged 55-70 years with COVID-19, enrolled during active disease. The chain links TRBV5-1 to TRBJ2-1; perhaps TRBD2 as D (6 bases). CDR3: CASSPAGTSYNEQFF. DNA of the CDR3: TGCGCCAGCAGCCCCGCGGGGACCTCCTACAATGAGCAGTTCTTC.